The 24 T cell receptor beta chains given below trace back to one sample, sequenced in a study of blood T cell repertoires in COVID-19. Using immunoSEQ multiplex PCR, the repertoire was profiled, and TCRdb retains in-frame clones only, with some absent. The sample lists around 82,000 clones; over 75% were seen once. The specimen sequenced was peripheral blood. The receptors come from a human donor in a cohort sampled during active COVID-19.

This sequence joins TRBV4-3 and TRBJ1-2; possible D gene TRBD1, 5 bases. Trimming removed 0 bases from V and 6 bases from J, with 14 bases in between. There are 15 residues in the CDR3. The germline gives CDR1 LGHNA, CDR2 YSLEER. CDR3 nucleotides: TGCGCCAGCAGCCAAGAAGTCAGGGATCGGAATGGCTACACCTTC. This gives the protein CASSQEVRDRNGYTF.

The chain joins TRBV9 to TRBJ2-5, with D perhaps matching TRBD2 (5 bases). Germline CDR1 reads SGDLS; CDR2 reads YYNGEE. The CDR3 loop spans 14 amino acids. V was pared by 0 bases and J by 5 bases, with 11 bases between. In DNA, the CDR3 is TGTGCCAGCAGCGTAGCGGGGAGCCGGGAGACCCAGTACTTC. Translation gives CASSVAGSRETQYF.

This sequence joins TRBV21-1 and TRBJ1-2; the table's D call of TRBD1 was not tested on the DNA. TRBV21-1 is a recognized pseudogene. The CDR3 contains 17 residues. The CDR3 here is CASSKRTGTGSLYGYTF. CDR3 bases: TGTGCCAGCAGCAAACGCACCGGGACAGGGTCGCTCTATGGCTACACCTTC.

The gene calls are TRBV5-1 and TRBJ1-3; no definite D call. The germline V gene has CDR1 SGHRS and CDR2 YFSETQ. Trimming removed 4 bases from V and 0 bases from J, with 14 bases in between. The CDR3 extends over 16 amino acids. The CDR3: CASSISGITSGNTIYF. CDR3 bases: TGCGCCAGCAGCATCTCAGGAATAACCTCTGGAAACACCATATATTTT.

Here the CDR3 reads CATSRDSGFLVTQHF. The DNA for the CDR3 is TGTGCCACCAGCAGAGATTCAGGGTTTCTCGTGACCCAGCATTTT. The chain couples TRBV15 to TRBJ1-5, with a weak D call TRBD1 (5 bases). CDR3 length: 15 residues. Germline V gene sequence: CDR1 LNHNV, CDR2 YYDKDF (reference sequence). The V and J ends lost 0 bases and 11 bases respectively, with 17 bases between them. Filled out from reference TRBV15 and TRBJ1-5, the complete variable domain reads DAMVIQNPRYQVTQFGKPVTLSCSQTLNHNVMYWYQQKSSQAPKLLFHYYDKDFNNEADTPDNFQSRRPNTSFCFLDIRSPGLGDTAMYLCATSRDSGFLVTQHFGDGTRLSIL.

This chain links TRBV3-1 (or the pseudogene TRBV3-2) with TRBJ2-1; 12 nucleotides align to TRBD2. V was clipped by 4 bases and J by 3 bases; unmatched bases: 1. Germline V gene data show CDR1 as LGHDT and CDR2 as YNNKEL (reference sequence). This CDR3 region has 15 residues. CDR3 loop: CASSPTSGGYNEQFF. CDR3 nucleotide sequence: TGTGCCAGCAGCCCGACTAGCGGGGGCTACAATGAGCAGTTCTTC.

V and J are TRBV28 and TRBJ1-2; 8 bases fit TRBD1. The CDR3 is 19 residues long. Germline loops: CDR1 MDHEN, CDR2 SYDVKM. With 5 bases clipped from V and 4 bases from J, the junction kept 21 bases outside the gene matches. CDR3 in amino acids: CASSPTSGQGDSSSYGYTF. CDR3 nucleotide sequence: TGTGCCAGCAGTCCCACTTCCGGACAGGGAGATTCATCTAGCTATGGCTACACCTTC.

On this clone itself: Other nucleotide sequences from this sample produce the same CDR3. This rearrangement joins TRBV9 to TRBJ2-5; D gene uncertain. Trimming took off 0 bases at V and 3 bases at J, with 9 bases between the two ends. Germline V gene sequence: CDR1 SGDLS, CDR2 YYNGEE. The CDR3 spans 14 residues. In DNA, the CDR3 is TGTGCCAGCAGCGTAGGCGGCACCGAAGAGACCCAGTACTTC. Translating gives CASSVGGTEETQYF.

This clone was found a few times. The chain links TRBV30 to TRBJ1-1; D is possibly TRBD1 (5 bases). The ends were cut back, 5 bases at V and 5 bases at J, with 18 bases in the middle. Germline V gene sequence: CDR1 GTSNPN, CDR2 SVGIG (reference sequence). The CDR3 consists of 14 residues. The CDR3: CAWALAGPVTEAFF. In nucleotides, the CDR3 is TGTGCCTGGGCACTCGCAGGGCCCGTGACTGAAGCTTTCTTT.

The CDR3 spells CASSSPAEGSYIQYF. For the CDR3, the DNA is TGTGCCAGCAGTTCCCCCGCGGAGGGTAGTTACATTCAGTACTTC. This chain uses TRBV6-5 with TRBJ2-4, with TRBD2 as a possible D gene (6 bases). Per germline, CDR1 MNHEY and CDR2 SVGAGI. V was cut by 4 bases and J by 8 bases, with 18 bases left in between. The CDR3 runs to 15 residues.

CDR3: CASSRGGEETQYF. CDR3 DNA sequence: TGTGCCAGCAGTAGGGGGGGGGAAGAGACCCAGTACTTC. This chain connects TRBV2 to TRBJ2-5; a possible D gene is TRBD2 (7 bases). CDR1 is SNHLY, CDR2 FYNNEI, per germline. The CDR3 is 13 residues long. V lost 5 bases and J 3 bases, leaving 10 bases between the germline ends. Using reference TRBV2 and TRBJ2-5 for the parts outside the CDR3, the full variable domain is EPEVTQTPSHQVTQMGQEVILRCVPISNHLYFYWYRQILGQKVEFLVSFYNNEISEKSEIFDDQFSVERPDGSNFTLKIRSTKLEDSAMYFCASSRGGEETQYFGPGTRLLVL.

The V and J genes are TRBV19 and TRBJ1-4, with TRBD1 identical over 7 bases. The junction had 11 bases not matched to a gene; V was cut back by 3 bases and J by 7 bases. This CDR3 spans 16 amino acids. Germline V lookup: CDR1 LNHDA, CDR2 SQIVND (reference sequence). CDR3 in amino acids: CASSIPRGTAREKLFF. The DNA of the CDR3 is TGTGCCAGTAGTATTCCCCGAGGGACAGCTCGTGAAAAACTGTTTTTT. The variable domain in full, completed from reference TRBV19 and TRBJ1-4, reads DGGITQSPKYLFRKEGQNVTLSCEQNLNHDAMYWYRQDPGQGLRLIYYSQIVNDFQKGDIAEGYSVSREKKESFPLTVTSAQKNPTAFYLCASSIPRGTAREKLFFGSGTQLSVL.

The V gene is TRBV18, the J gene TRBJ2-2; D perhaps matches TRBD2 (5 bases). Trimming left V 3 bases short and J 2 bases short, with 7 bases between. Germline CDR1 is KGHSH and CDR2 is LQKENI. The CDR3 totals 14 residues. The CDR3 DNA is TGTGCCAGCTCACCCGGGATCAACACCGGGGAGCTGTTTTTT. Its translation is CASSPGINTGELFF.

This chain connects TRBV5-1 to TRBJ2-4; TRBD1 might be the D (6 bases). There are 13 residues in the CDR3. Germline V gives CDR1 SGHRS, CDR2 YFSETQ. V gave up 0 bases and J gave up 8 bases, with 9 bases separating them. The CDR3 nucleotides read TGCGCCAGCAGCTTGGCAGGGGAAGACATTCAGTACTTC. Amino acids: CASSLAGEDIQYF.

The rearrangement joins TRBV7-2 to TRBJ2-1; D may be TRBD1 (6 bases). The CDR3 covers 15 residues. From germline, CDR1 is SGHTA and CDR2 FQGNSA. V shed 2 bases and J shed 8 bases, with 16 bases lying between them. DNA for the CDR3: TGTGCCAGCAGCTTACAGACAGGTTCTAAACATGAGCAGTTCTTC. This codes for CASSLQTGSKHEQFF.

The rearrangement links TRBV6-5 to TRBJ1-2, with D unresolved. The CDR3 is 13 residues long. V lost 2 bases and J lost 10, with 14 bases in between. Germline V gene sequence: CDR1 MNHEY, CDR2 SVGAGI. CDR3 nucleotide sequence: TGTGCCAGCAGTTACGATGACAATCGTGCCTACACCTTC. It is translated as CASSYDDNRAYTF.

The gene calls are TRBV12-3 or TRBV12-4 and TRBJ2-4; 7 bases match TRBD1. The CDR3 totals 13 residues. V lost 6 bases, J lost 7 bases, and 6 bases stayed unmatched. The chain's CDR3 is CASSLQGFNIQYF. In nucleotides, the CDR3 is TGTGCCAGCAGCCTACAGGGGTTCAACATTCAGTACTTC.

This chain links TRBV10-1 with TRBJ1-2; 7 bases are shared with TRBD1. The CDR3 length is 13 residues. J gave up 8 bases and V 7 bases, and 10 bases lay outside the gene matches. From germline, CDR1 is WNHNN and CDR2 SYGVQD (reference sequence). In nucleotides, the CDR3 is TGCGCCAGCAATGATACAGGGGCGGACGGCTACACCTTC. Its protein product is CASNDTGADGYTF.

The DNA for the CDR3 is TGTGCCAGCAGACTTCTAGGATTGAGCACAGATACGCAGTATTTT. Residues: CASRLLGLSTDTQYF. The chain joins TRBV28 to TRBJ2-3; D is unresolved. Germline CDR1 and CDR2: MDHEN and SYDVKM. V gave up 6 bases and J gave up 0 bases, with 13 bases separating them. CDR3 length equals 15 residues.

This clone showed up just a few times. The chain recombines TRBV9 with TRBJ2-4; maybe TRBD1 (9 bases). Trimming stripped 3 bases from V and 1 base from J, with 23 bases between. The CDR3 is 19 amino acids. Germline-derived CDR1 and CDR2 are SGDLS and YYNGEE. The CDR3 loop is CASSARPGGTGSAKNIQYF. The DNA of the CDR3 is TGTGCCAGCAGCGCCCGCCCGGGAGGGACAGGGTCCGCCAAAAACATTCAGTACTTC.

This chain uses TRBV14 with TRBJ2-3, with 7 bases lining up with TRBD1. The V segment lost 3 bases and the J segment 3 bases; nucleotides outside the gene matches: 6. Per germline, CDR1 SGHDN and CDR2 FVKESK. This CDR3 is 15 amino acids long. The DNA of the CDR3 is TGTGCCAGCAGCCAGCGACAGGGTGGGACAGATACGCAGTATTTT. Its translation is CASSQRQGGTDTQYF.

V gene TRBV9 combines with J gene TRBJ2-5; a possible D gene is TRBD2 (5 bases). V lost 0 bases, J lost 5 bases, and 11 bases lay in between. The CDR3 loop spans 14 amino acids. CDR1 is SGDLS and CDR2 is YYNGEE in the germline V gene. The CDR3 nucleotides are TGTGCCAGCAGCGTAGAAGTGGGAGAGGAGACCCAGTACTTC. This translates into CASSVEVGEETQYF.

V gene TRBV5-1 combines with J gene TRBJ2-5, with a tentative D call TRBD2 (5 bases). V was shortened by 1 base and J by 5 bases, with 15 bases between the two germline ends. From germline, CDR1 is SGHRS and CDR2 YFSETQ. The CDR3 totals 15 residues. The CDR3 region is CASSLNGHGGETQYF. For the CDR3, the DNA is TGCGCCAGCAGCTTGAATGGCCACGGCGGGGAGACCCAGTACTTC.

The chain uses TRBV7-8 and TRBJ1-4; 9 bases map to TRBD1. The CDR3 is 16 residues long. V trimming: 5 bases; J trimming: 0 bases; junction bases outside the gene matches: 4. CDR1 is SGHVS and CDR2 is FQNEAQ in the germline V gene. Here the CDR3 DNA reads TGTGCCAGCAGCACGGACAGGGGTGCAACTAATGAAAAACTGTTTTTT. Translating gives CASSTDRGATNEKLFF.